The sequence of this TCR beta chain was determined in a study of memory CD4+ T cells and cytomegalovirus serostatus. The V and J ends lost 6 bases and 8 bases respectively, with 11 bases between them. Per the germline V gene, CDR1 is SEHNR and CDR2 is FQNEAQ (reference sequence). The CDR3 length is 13 residues. This clone was observed a few times. TCRdb keeps only in-frame clones here, not all; method: immunoSEQ multiplex PCR. There are roughly 48,000 clones in the sample; approximately 80% occur only once, and more than 1.1% lies in the top ten. The sort gate was single viable CD3+CD4+CD8-CD45RO+ cells for memory CD4+ T cells.

The rearrangement joins TRBV7-9 to TRBJ1-6; D remains unclear. The sample comprised memory CD4+ T cells from blood. This clonotype was obtained from an adult in good health and CMV-seropositive. CDR3 nucleotides: TGTGCCAGCAGTGGAGGGCTTGATTCACCCCTCCACTTT. Amino acid sequence: CASSGGLDSPLHF.